These 22 T cell receptor beta chains were all obtained from the same sample, sequenced in a study of chemoradiotherapy in HPV16-positive cancers. Assay: immunoSEQ multiplex PCR; the TCRdb copy retains only in-frame clones and omits some. The sample has about 39,000 clones; under 80% are singletons. Sequenced here: blood, sampled from a patient who underwent chemoradiotherapy. Every receptor here comes from a human donor with HPV-associated anogenital cancer.

J is TRBJ2-2 and V is TRBV7-2; D unresolved. CDR3 length equals 16 residues. Germline lookup yields CDR1 SGHTA and CDR2 FQGNSA. The V gene lost 3 bases and the J gene lost 1 base, with 12 bases spanning the gap. The CDR3 DNA is TGTGCCAGCAGCTTCCAAAGGGCCCGGAACACCGGGGAGCTGTTTTTT. It yields the protein CASSFQRARNTGELFF. The variable domain in full, completed from reference TRBV7-2 and TRBJ2-2, reads GAGVSQSPSNKVTEKGKDVELRCDPISGHTALYWYRQSLGQGLEFLIYFQGNSAPDKSGLPSDRFSAERTGGSVSTLTIQRTQQEDSAVYLCASSFQRARNTGELFFGEGSRLTVL.

The chain has TRBV6-4 and TRBJ1-6, with no clear D. V was clipped by 0 bases and J by 8 bases, with 5 bases between them. This CDR3 is 13 amino acids long. Per germline, CDR1 MRHNA and CDR2 SNTAGT. In DNA, the CDR3 is TGTGCCAGCAGTGACTCCCTTTATTCACCCCTCCACTTT. The encoded protein is CASSDSLYSPLHF.

The chain employs TRBV10-3 and TRBJ2-6, with D unclear. This CDR3 is 15 amino acids long. Germline V gives CDR1 ENHRY, CDR2 SYGVKD. With 4 bases removed from V and 2 bases from J, the gap between germline ends came to 9 bases. CDR3 protein: CAISGRLPGANVLTF. In DNA form, the CDR3 reads TGTGCCATCAGTGGGCGCCTTCCTGGGGCCAACGTCCTGACTTTC.

This clone is a singleton in its sample. The V call is TRBV5-1, the J call TRBJ2-3; 9 nucleotides agree with TRBD2. CDR3 length: 15 amino acids. Germline lookup yields CDR1 SGHRS and CDR2 YFSETQ. V lost 3 bases, J lost 0 bases, and 2 bases stayed unmatched. The CDR3 sequence is CASSSSGRSTDTQYF. CDR3 in DNA: TGCGCCAGCAGCTCAAGCGGGAGGAGCACAGATACGCAGTATTTT.

This clone was detected only a few times. The chain joins TRBV6-5 to TRBJ2-4; D remains unclear. Per germline, CDR1 MNHEY and CDR2 SVGAGI. V lost 6 bases, J lost 8 bases, and 14 bases lay in between. This CDR3 spans 13 amino acids. The CDR3 sequence is CASRSVGIDIQYF. Written as DNA, the CDR3 is TGTGCCAGCAGATCAGTAGGGATCGACATTCAGTACTTC.

The chain recombines TRBV25-1 with TRBJ1-6; D is unresolved. V shed 4 bases and J shed 0 bases, with 7 bases lying between them. Germline V gives CDR1 MGHDK, CDR2 SYGVNS. The CDR3 runs to 15 residues. In DNA form, the CDR3 reads TGTGCCAGCAGTGCGGCGAGCTCCTATAATTCACCCCTCCACTTT. It yields the protein CASSAASSYNSPLHF.

This chain links TRBV2 with TRBJ2-3, with D unresolved. This CDR3 has 15 amino acids. Looked up from germline, CDR1 is SNHLY and CDR2 is FYNNEI. V was shortened by 1 base and J by 0 bases, with 8 bases between the two germline ends. CDR3 residues: CASSEGLSSTDTQYF. The CDR3 coding sequence is TGTGCCAGCAGTGAAGGACTTTCTAGCACAGATACGCAGTATTTT.

This clone ranks as medium-sized (0.01 to 0.1%). The chain combines TRBV11-1 with TRBJ2-7; TRBD1 matches 8 bases. This CDR3 is 15 amino acids long. CDR1 SGHAT and CDR2 FQDESV come from the germline V gene (reference sequence). V trimming: 1 base; J trimming: 2 bases; junction bases outside the gene matches: 4. CDR3 sequence (DNA): TGTGCCAGCAGCTTAGGTACAGGGGGGACCTACGAGCAGTACTTC. Translated, it gives CASSLGTGGTYEQYF.

The chain has TRBV10-1 and TRBJ2-1; 9 positions match TRBD2. Germline lookup yields CDR1 WNHNN and CDR2 SYGVQD (reference sequence). The CDR3 is 17 residues long. V shed 2 bases and J 5 bases; nucleotides not matched to a gene: 10. CDR3 nucleotide sequence: TGCGCCAGCAGTGAGCTAGATCGGCTAGCGGGGCACAATGAGCAGTTCTTC. This gives the protein CASSELDRLAGHNEQFF.

This chain connects TRBV5-6 to TRBJ1-1; D ambiguous. The ends were cut back, 1 base at V and 1 base at J, with 8 bases in the middle. Germline lookup yields CDR1 SGHDT and CDR2 YYEEEE. This CDR3 has 14 residues. CDR3 sequence reads: CASSLNLGNTEAFF. In DNA, the CDR3 is TGTGCCAGCAGCTTGAATTTGGGGAACACTGAAGCTTTCTTT.

The rearrangement joins TRBV7-9 to TRBJ1-1, with 8 bases that match TRBD1. V gave up 5 bases and J gave up 1 base; unmatched junction bases: 6. Germline assignment: CDR1 SEHNR and CDR2 FQNEAQ (reference sequence). The CDR3 runs 15 residues. The DNA of the CDR3 is TGTGCCAGCAGCGGGAGACAGGGGCGGAACACTGAAGCTTTCTTT. As protein: CASSGRQGRNTEAFF.

This chain connects TRBV29-1 to TRBJ1-1, with D perhaps matching TRBD1 (5 bases). Looked up from germline, CDR1 is SQVTM and CDR2 is ANQGSEA. The CDR3 consists of 14 residues. V gave up 7 bases and J gave up 1 base, with 16 bases separating them. The CDR3 sequence is CSGVGGGGNTEAFF. The CDR3 DNA follows: TGCAGCGGGGTTGGGGGAGGAGGGAACACTGAAGCTTTCTTT.

This chain uses TRBV29-1 with TRBJ1-2; 8 bases match TRBD1. The CDR3 has 14 residues. CDR1 is SQVTM, CDR2 ANQGSEA, per germline. V was pared by 6 bases and J by 5 bases, with 11 bases of the junction left unmatched. CDR3 loop: CSVGDRHQGYGYTF. The CDR3 nucleotides are TGCAGCGTCGGGGACAGGCACCAGGGGTATGGCTACACCTTC.

The table lists this clone with a count of one. The chain combines TRBV11-3 with TRBJ2-5, with D possibly matching TRBD2 (6 bases). Per the germline V gene, CDR1 is SGHNT and CDR2 is YENEEA. The CDR3 totals 15 residues. With 3 bases removed from V and 1 base from J, the gap between germline ends came to 12 bases. CDR3 sequence: CASSFGSGGQETQYF. Here the CDR3 DNA reads TGTGCCAGCAGCTTCGGTAGCGGAGGCCAAGAGACCCAGTACTTC.

The J gene is TRBJ1-2, the V gene TRBV11-3, with no clear D. Deletions cut 5 bases from V and 4 bases from J, with 14 bases between. CDR3 length equals 14 residues. Germline CDR1 SGHNT, CDR2 YENEEA. The CDR3: CASSILNSSYGYTF. The CDR3 nucleotides read TGTGCCAGCAGCATCCTAAACTCCTCCTATGGCTACACCTTC.

This chain connects TRBV14 to TRBJ2-5; the match to TRBD1 covers 7 bases. CDR1 is SGHDN, CDR2 FVKESK, per germline. After removal of 2 bases from V and 4 bases from J, the junction contained 4 bases not matched to a gene. CDR3 length: 14 amino acids. CDR3 in DNA: TGTGCCAGCAGCCAAAACAGGGGCGGAGAGACCCAGTACTTC. It codes for CASSQNRGGETQYF.

The rearrangement joins TRBV7-9 to TRBJ2-5; a weak D match, TRBD1 (5 bases). This CDR3 comprises 15 residues. CDR1 is SEHNR, CDR2 FQNEAQ, per germline (reference sequence). Trimming took 1 base from V and 5 from J, leaving 14 bases between them. CDR3: CASSLGGTFGETQYF. CDR3 sequence (DNA): TGTGCCAGCAGCTTAGGGGGCACATTCGGGGAGACCCAGTACTTC.

This clone has more than one count but fewer than ten. V is TRBV19 and J is TRBJ1-5, with D hard to call. The CDR3 totals 13 residues. Germline CDR1 reads LNHDA; CDR2 reads SQIVND (reference sequence). Between the trimmed V and J ends, which lost 3 bases and 2 bases, there was a span of 5 bases. The CDR3 nucleotides are TGTGCCAGTAGTATTATGCGCAATCAGCCCCAGCATTTT. It codes for CASSIMRNQPQHF. The full variable domain, its missing parts supplied by reference TRBV19 and TRBJ1-5, is DGGITQSPKYLFRKEGQNVTLSCEQNLNHDAMYWYRQDPGQGLRLIYYSQIVNDFQKGDIAEGYSVSREKKESFPLTVTSAQKNPTAFYLCASSIMRNQPQHFGDGTRLSIL.

The chain couples TRBV28 to TRBJ1-6; the D is unclear. The V end lost 5 bases, the J end lost 8 bases, and 16 bases lay between the germline ends. The CDR3 length is 15 residues. Germline V gives CDR1 MDHEN, CDR2 SYDVKM. The CDR3 DNA reads TGTGCCAGCAGTGTTCCGACAAGGGCGTATTCACCCCTCCACTTT. Encoded protein: CASSVPTRAYSPLHF.

This clone was seen a single time. The CDR3 DNA sequence: TGCGCCAGCAGCTTGGTTTCCCGGGGGGGCTCCTACAATGAGCAGTTCTTC. This encodes CASSLVSRGGSYNEQFF. The V gene is TRBV5-1, the J gene TRBJ2-1, with 8 positions matching TRBD2. V dropped 0 bases and J dropped 0; count of bases not matched to a gene: 5. Per germline, CDR1 SGHRS and CDR2 YFSETQ. The CDR3 runs 17 residues. The complete variable domain, with remaining parts taken from reference TRBV5-1 and TRBJ2-1, reads KAGVTQTPRYLIKTRGQQVTLSCSPISGHRSVSWYQQTPGQGLQFLFEYFSETQRNKGNFPGRFSGRQFSNSRSEMNVSTLELGDSALYLCASSLVSRGGSYNEQFFGPGTRLTVL.

This chain links TRBV6-1 with TRBJ1-1; 9 nucleotides match TRBD1. Germline-derived CDR1 and CDR2 are MNHNS and SASEGT. The CDR3 has 11 amino acids. J lost 11 bases, V lost 11 bases, and 9 bases had no gene match. The chain's CDR3 is CALGTGSPAFF. CDR3 sequence (DNA): TGTGCCCTCGGGACAGGGTCTCCGGCTTTCTTT.

This chain joins TRBV9 and TRBJ2-1; TRBD2 aligns across 15 bases. V gave up 3 bases and J gave up 9 bases; unmatched junction bases: 4. CDR1 is SGDLS and CDR2 is YYNGEE in the germline V gene. This CDR3 has 15 amino acids. The CDR3 nucleotides are TGTGCCAGCAGCGACATGGGACTAGCGGGGGGTGAGCAGTTCTTC. Its protein product is CASSDMGLAGGEQFF.